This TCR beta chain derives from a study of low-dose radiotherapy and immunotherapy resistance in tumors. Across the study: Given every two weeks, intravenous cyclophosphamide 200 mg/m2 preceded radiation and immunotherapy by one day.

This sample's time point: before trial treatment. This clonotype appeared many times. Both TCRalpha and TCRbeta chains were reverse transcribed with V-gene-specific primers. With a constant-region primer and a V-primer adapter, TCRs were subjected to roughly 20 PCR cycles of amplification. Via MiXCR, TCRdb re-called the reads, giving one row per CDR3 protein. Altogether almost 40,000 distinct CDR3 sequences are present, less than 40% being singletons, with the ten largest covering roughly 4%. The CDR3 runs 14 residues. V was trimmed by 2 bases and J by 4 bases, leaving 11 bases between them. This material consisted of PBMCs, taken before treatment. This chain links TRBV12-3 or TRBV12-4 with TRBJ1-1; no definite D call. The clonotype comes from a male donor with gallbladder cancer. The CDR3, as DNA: TGTGCCAGCAGTTTACTGGGGTCGGGCACTGAAGCTTTCTTT. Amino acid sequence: CASSLLGSGTEAFF.